A single sample is the source of the 24 T cell receptor beta chains below, sequenced in a study of blood T cell repertoires in COVID-19. Produced via immunoSEQ multiplex PCR; TCRdb's table is partial and in-frame only. This sample yields roughly 290,000 clones, of which around nine tenths are seen a single time; approximately 12% belongs to the top ten. Sequencing was performed on peripheral blood. Receptors were obtained from a woman between 55 and 75 years old with acute or convalescent COVID-19.

The chain recombines TRBV5-1 with TRBJ2-2; TRBD1 might be the D (5 bases). CDR1 is SGHRS and CDR2 is YFSETQ in the germline V gene. CDR3 size: 11 residues. Trimming removed 4 bases at V and 7 bases at J, with 5 bases between. Written as DNA, the CDR3 is TGCGCCAGCAGCGACAGCGGGGAGCTGTTTTTT. Its protein is CASSDSGELFF.

The gene calls are TRBV5-5 and TRBJ2-6; 7 nucleotides agree with TRBD2. This CDR3 has 17 residues. Germline V gene sequence: CDR1 SGHKS, CDR2 YYEKEE (reference sequence). J lost 2 bases, V lost 0 bases, and 5 bases had no gene match. CDR3 amino acids: CASSLVVGGAGANVLTF. CDR3 nucleotide sequence: TGTGCCAGCAGCTTGGTAGTTGGGGGGGCTGGGGCCAACGTCCTGACTTTC.

This chain uses TRBV27 with TRBJ1-5; 10 bases align to TRBD1. Looked up from germline, CDR1 is MNHEY and CDR2 is SMNVEV (reference sequence). V lost 6 bases to trimming and J lost 5 bases; unmatched junction nucleotides: 7. This CDR3 region has 15 residues. CDR3 protein: CASRLRQGADQPQHF. The CDR3 DNA is TGTGCCAGCAGGCTACGACAGGGGGCGGATCAGCCCCAGCATTTT.

The chain joins TRBV19 to TRBJ2-5, with TRBD2 as a possible D gene (5 bases). The germline V gene encodes CDR1 LNHDA and CDR2 SQIVND (reference sequence). Trimming removed 8 bases from V and 14 bases from J, with 24 bases in between. The CDR3 runs to 13 residues. Here the CDR3 DNA reads TGTGCCAGTTCTAATCCGGACCGTGGGGAGCGATACTTC. This encodes CASSNPDRGERYF.

The rearrangement joins TRBV5-1 to TRBJ2-1, with 8 bases lining up with TRBD2. This CDR3 is built from 20 residues. V lost 0 bases, J lost 4 bases, and 18 bases stayed unmatched. Germline V gene data show CDR1 as SGHRS and CDR2 as YFSETQ. CDR3 bases: TGCGCCAGCAGCTTGGCTTTCGCTAGCGGGTCTCGTAGATTATACAATGAGCAGTTCTTC. Translated, it gives CASSLAFASGSRRLYNEQFF.

A note on this clone: Different DNA sequences within this sample yield the same CDR3. The V and J genes are TRBV7-6 and TRBJ2-3, with TRBD1 matching over 10 bases. The germline V gene has CDR1 SGHVS and CDR2 FNYEAQ. V shed 5 bases and J 4 bases; nucleotides not matched to a gene: 6. CDR3 length: 15 amino acids. The CDR3 DNA sequence: TGTGCCAGCAGCACAAGACAGGGGGCAGCAGATACGCAGTATTTT. Translated: CASSTRQGAADTQYF.

V and J are TRBV5-4 and TRBJ2-3; D is unresolved. The CDR3 consists of 14 residues. Trimming cost V 5 bases and J 1 base, with 11 bases left between them. Germline V gene sequence: CDR1 SGHNT, CDR2 YYREEE (reference sequence). CDR3 sequence: CASRPQGGTDTQYF. The CDR3, as DNA: TGTGCCAGCAGACCCCAAGGAGGCACAGATACGCAGTATTTT.

In DNA, the CDR3 is TGTGCCATCAGTCCTGGGACTAGCGGGGTCTATGAGCAGTTCTTC. Its protein is CAISPGTSGVYEQFF. The chain joins TRBV10-3 to TRBJ2-1, with 13 bases aligning to TRBD2. Trimming at V came to 5 bases and at J to 8 bases, leaving 6 bases not matched to a gene. Germline loops: CDR1 ENHRY, CDR2 SYGVKD. The CDR3 sequence is 15 residues long.

This chain links TRBV21-1 with TRBJ2-5; the table assigns TRBD2, which was not confirmed against the DNA. TRBV21-1 constitutes a pseudogene. The CDR3 totals 16 residues. The CDR3 nucleotides read TGTGCCAGCAGCAAATGTAAGCGGGAAGACGGGGAGACCCAGTACTTC. This codes for CASSKCKREDGETQYF.

The chain is built from TRBV4-2 and TRBJ2-2; D remains ambiguous. Germline CDR1 LGHNA, CDR2 YNFKEQ. The CDR3 is made up of 12 amino acids. V was cut by 1 base and J by 5 bases, with 2 bases left in between. The CDR3 protein is CASSQVTGELFF. DNA of the CDR3: TGTGCCAGCAGCCAAGTAACCGGGGAGCTGTTTTTT.

This chain's CDR3 is CASTHPGQGRNEQFF. The CDR3 DNA sequence: TGTGCCAGCACCCACCCGGGACAGGGGAGAAATGAGCAGTTCTTC. The V call is TRBV28, the J call TRBJ2-1; 10 bases align to TRBD1. Germline values: CDR1 MDHEN, CDR2 SYDVKM. This CDR3 has 15 amino acids. V trimming: 7 bases; J trimming: 7 bases; junction bases outside the gene matches: 10.

The table lists this clone with a count of one. This sequence joins TRBV19 and TRBJ2-7; TRBD1 matches at 8 bases. J lost 3 bases, V lost 7 bases, and 14 bases had no gene match. This CDR3 is 16 amino acids long. The germline V gene encodes CDR1 LNHDA and CDR2 SQIVND (reference sequence). CDR3 protein: CASTAKPDRAGYEQYF. The CDR3 DNA follows: TGTGCCAGTACCGCCAAGCCGGACAGGGCGGGCTACGAGCAGTACTTC.

The chain recombines TRBV7-8 with TRBJ2-1; 9 nucleotides line up with TRBD1. The germline V gene encodes CDR1 SGHVS and CDR2 FQNEAQ. Unmatched junction bases numbered 5, after V lost 5 bases and J lost 3 bases. The CDR3 consists of 15 residues. The chain's CDR3 is CASSRDRGGYNEQFF. DNA of the CDR3: TGTGCCAGCAGCCGAGACAGGGGGGGCTACAATGAGCAGTTCTTC.

Comment on this clone: The same CDR3 also results from other DNA sequences found in this sample. The chain is built from TRBV5-1 and TRBJ1-1; a possible D gene is TRBD1 (6 bases). Germline V gives CDR1 SGHRS, CDR2 YFSETQ. The germline V and J ends were trimmed by 3 bases and 1 base, with 10 bases remaining between them. The CDR3 spans 14 residues. In DNA form, the CDR3 reads TGCGCCAGCAGCTCCTTGACAGGGAACACTGAAGCTTTCTTT. Protein sequence: CASSSLTGNTEAFF. Drawing the rest from reference TRBV5-1 and TRBJ1-1, the complete variable domain is KAGVTQTPRYLIKTRGQQVTLSCSPISGHRSVSWYQQTPGQGLQFLFEYFSETQRNKGNFPGRFSGRQFSNSRSEMNVSTLELGDSALYLCASSSLTGNTEAFFGQGTRLTVV.

A single count supports this clone. The J gene is TRBJ1-5, the V gene TRBV19, with 11 bases lining up with TRBD1. This CDR3 contains 16 residues. V lost 7 bases to trimming and J lost 6 bases; unmatched junction nucleotides: 11. Germline CDR1 LNHDA, CDR2 SQIVND (reference sequence). The CDR3 protein is CASTVGGTGGGQPQHF. The CDR3 DNA follows: TGTGCCAGTACTGTAGGAGGGACAGGGGGAGGTCAGCCCCAGCATTTT.

The chain couples TRBV18 to TRBJ1-5; no clear D gene. Germline CDR1 KGHSH, CDR2 LQKENI. V was pared by 1 base and J by 4 bases, with 11 bases between. This CDR3 is built from 15 residues. The CDR3 reads CASSPRSSGNQPQHF. The CDR3 DNA reads as TGTGCCAGCTCACCACGGAGCAGCGGTAATCAGCCCCAGCATTTT.

With respect to this clone: This sample also contains other DNA sequences that code for the same CDR3. The chain couples TRBV2 to TRBJ2-1, with TRBD1 matching over 9 bases. Trimming cost V 6 bases and J 2 bases; bases outside gene matches: 5. Germline values: CDR1 SNHLY, CDR2 FYNNEI. The CDR3 runs to 15 residues. Here the CDR3 DNA reads TGTGCCAGCAGGGCCGGGACAGGGACCTACAATGAGCAGTTCTTC. This encodes CASRAGTGTYNEQFF.

Written as DNA, the CDR3 is TGTGCCAGCAGTAATGACAGGGACCTACGGTATAGCAATCAGCCCCAGCATTTT. Protein sequence: CASSNDRDLRYSNQPQHF. The rearrangement joins TRBV6-4 to TRBJ1-5, with 7 bases fitting TRBD1. V dropped 5 bases and J dropped 0; count of bases not matched to a gene: 13. The CDR3 runs to 18 residues. CDR1 and CDR2 from the germline V gene are MRHNA and SNTAGT.

The chain has TRBV7-2 and TRBJ2-7, with TRBD1 matching over 9 bases. Per the germline V gene, CDR1 is SGHTA and CDR2 is FQGNSA. This CDR3 region has 14 residues. Germline trimming cut 3 bases from V and 6 bases from J; bases unmatched to any gene: 6. The CDR3 DNA is TGTGCCAGCAGCTTCGGGACAGGGTCCCGCGAGCAGTACTTC. This gives the protein CASSFGTGSREQYF. The full variable domain, in which reference TRBV7-2 and TRBJ2-7 provide the parts outside the CDR3, is GAGVSQSPSNKVTEKGKDVELRCDPISGHTALYWYRQSLGQGLEFLIYFQGNSAPDKSGLPSDRFSAERTGGSVSTLTIQRTQQEDSAVYLCASSFGTGSREQYFGPGTRLTVT.

This CDR3 is CASRGAGGTAHNEQFF. As DNA, the CDR3 is TGTGCCAGTAGGGGAGCTGGGGGGACCGCCCACAATGAGCAGTTCTTC. The J gene is TRBJ2-1, the V gene TRBV19; tentative D call: TRBD2 (6 bases). Germline assignment: CDR1 LNHDA and CDR2 SQIVND (reference sequence). The germline V and J ends were trimmed by 6 bases and 5 bases, with 20 bases remaining between them. The CDR3 is made up of 16 amino acids.

The V gene is TRBV15, the J gene TRBJ2-4; D is possibly TRBD1 (5 bases). The CDR3 contains 18 residues. Germline loops: CDR1 LNHNV, CDR2 YYDKDF (reference sequence). Trimming shortened V by 0 bases and J by 0 bases, and 15 bases separated the two germline ends. The CDR3 DNA follows: TGTGCCACCAGCAGAGATGTCCCGACAGAGCTAGCCAAAAACATTCAGTACTTC. It specifies CATSRDVPTELAKNIQYF. Full variable domain (remainder filled in from reference TRBV15 and TRBJ2-4): DAMVIQNPRYQVTQFGKPVTLSCSQTLNHNVMYWYQQKSSQAPKLLFHYYDKDFNNEADTPDNFQSRRPNTSFCFLDIRSPGLGDTAMYLCATSRDVPTELAKNIQYFGAGTRLSVL.

This clone was counted a single time. The genes are TRBV5-1 and TRBJ2-5; D is perhaps TRBD1 (6 bases). Trimming cost V 5 bases and J 5 bases, with 22 bases left between them. Germline V gives CDR1 SGHRS, CDR2 YFSETQ. The CDR3 is 16 residues long. The CDR3 coding sequence is TGCGCCAGCAGAAACTTCGGACAGTCAGCTTCGGAGACCCAGTACTTC. This translates into CASRNFGQSASETQYF. The variable domain in full, completed from reference TRBV5-1 and TRBJ2-5, reads KAGVTQTPRYLIKTRGQQVTLSCSPISGHRSVSWYQQTPGQGLQFLFEYFSETQRNKGNFPGRFSGRQFSNSRSEMNVSTLELGDSALYLCASRNFGQSASETQYFGPGTRLLVL.

The chain couples TRBV19 to TRBJ2-1; 9 bases match TRBD2. Germline V gene lookup returns CDR1 LNHDA and CDR2 SQIVND (reference sequence). Trimming took 5 bases from V and 2 from J; bases not matched to a gene: 7. CDR3 length equals 16 residues. The CDR3 nucleotides read TGTGCCAGTAGTCCCCGGCGGGGGGGAGCCTACAATGAGCAGTTCTTC. It is translated as CASSPRRGGAYNEQFF.

The rearrangement joins TRBV9 to TRBJ2-3, with 9 bases lining up with TRBD2. Per germline, CDR1 SGDLS and CDR2 YYNGEE. With 1 base clipped from V and 0 bases from J, the junction kept 3 bases outside the gene matches. This CDR3 region has 16 residues. The CDR3 loop is CASSVLAGTSTDTQYF. The CDR3 nucleotides are TGTGCCAGCAGCGTACTAGCGGGGACCAGCACAGATACGCAGTATTTT.